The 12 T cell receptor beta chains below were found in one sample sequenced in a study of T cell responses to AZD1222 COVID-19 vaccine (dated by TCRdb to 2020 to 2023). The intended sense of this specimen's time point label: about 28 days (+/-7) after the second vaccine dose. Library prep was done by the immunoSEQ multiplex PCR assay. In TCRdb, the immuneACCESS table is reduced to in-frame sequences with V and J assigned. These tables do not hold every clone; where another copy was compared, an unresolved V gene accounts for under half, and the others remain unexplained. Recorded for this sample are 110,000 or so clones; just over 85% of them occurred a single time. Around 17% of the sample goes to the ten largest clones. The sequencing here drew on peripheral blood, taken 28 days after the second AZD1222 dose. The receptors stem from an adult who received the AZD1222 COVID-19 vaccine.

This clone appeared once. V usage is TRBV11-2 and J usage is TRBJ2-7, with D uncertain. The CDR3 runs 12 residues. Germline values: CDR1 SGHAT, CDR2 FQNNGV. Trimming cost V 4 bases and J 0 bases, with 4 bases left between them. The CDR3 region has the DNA TGTGCCAGCAGCTCTTTCTCCTACGAGCAGTACTTC. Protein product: CASSSFSYEQYF.

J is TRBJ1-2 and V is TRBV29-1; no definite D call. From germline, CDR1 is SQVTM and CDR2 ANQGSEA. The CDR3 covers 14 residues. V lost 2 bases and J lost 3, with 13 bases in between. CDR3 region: CSVEFTEGYYGYTF. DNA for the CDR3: TGCAGCGTTGAATTTACGGAGGGATACTATGGCTACACCTTC.

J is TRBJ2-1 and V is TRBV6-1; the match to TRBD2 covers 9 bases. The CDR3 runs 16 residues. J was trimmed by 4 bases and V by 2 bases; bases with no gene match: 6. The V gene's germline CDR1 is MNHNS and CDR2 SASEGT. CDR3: CASSESGAGGYNEQFF. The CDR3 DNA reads TGTGCCAGCAGTGAAAGCGGAGCGGGAGGTTACAATGAGCAGTTCTTC.

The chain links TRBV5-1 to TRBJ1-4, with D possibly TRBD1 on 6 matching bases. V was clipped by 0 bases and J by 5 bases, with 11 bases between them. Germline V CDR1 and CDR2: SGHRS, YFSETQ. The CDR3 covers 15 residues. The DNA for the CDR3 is TGCGCCAGCAGCTTGGACAGGGTTGGGAATGAAAAACTGTTTTTT. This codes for CASSLDRVGNEKLFF.

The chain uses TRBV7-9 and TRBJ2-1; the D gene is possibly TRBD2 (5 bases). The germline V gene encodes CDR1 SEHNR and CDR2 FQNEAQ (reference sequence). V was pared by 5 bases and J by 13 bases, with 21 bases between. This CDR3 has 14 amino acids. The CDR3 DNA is TGTGCCAGCAGCGAAAATGTCGCGGGTGAGTCTCAGTTCTTC. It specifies CASSENVAGESQFF.

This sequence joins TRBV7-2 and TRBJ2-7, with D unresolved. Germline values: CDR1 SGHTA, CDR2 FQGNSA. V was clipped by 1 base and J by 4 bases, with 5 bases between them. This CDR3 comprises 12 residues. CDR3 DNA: TGTGCCAGCAGCTTAGTTGTTTACGAGCAGTACTTC. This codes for CASSLVVYEQYF.

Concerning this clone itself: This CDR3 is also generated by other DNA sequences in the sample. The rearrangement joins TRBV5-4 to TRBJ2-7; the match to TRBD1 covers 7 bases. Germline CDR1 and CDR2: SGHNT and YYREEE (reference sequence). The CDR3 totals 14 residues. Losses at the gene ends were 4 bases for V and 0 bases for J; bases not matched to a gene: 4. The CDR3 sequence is CASSLDRDSYEQYF. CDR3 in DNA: TGTGCCAGCAGCCTCGACAGGGACTCCTACGAGCAGTACTTC.

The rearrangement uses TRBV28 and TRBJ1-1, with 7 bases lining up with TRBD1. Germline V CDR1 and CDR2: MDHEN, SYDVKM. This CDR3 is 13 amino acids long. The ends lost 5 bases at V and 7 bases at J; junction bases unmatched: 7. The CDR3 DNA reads TGTGCCAGCAGTCAAGGACAGGAGATTGAAGCTTTCTTT. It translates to CASSQGQEIEAFF.

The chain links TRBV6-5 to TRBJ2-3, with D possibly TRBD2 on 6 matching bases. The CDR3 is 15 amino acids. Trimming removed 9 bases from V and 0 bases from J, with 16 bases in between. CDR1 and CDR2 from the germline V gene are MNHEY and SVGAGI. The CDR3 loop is CASTFWRDSTDTQYF. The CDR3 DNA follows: TGTGCCAGTACCTTCTGGCGGGACAGCACAGATACGCAGTATTTT.

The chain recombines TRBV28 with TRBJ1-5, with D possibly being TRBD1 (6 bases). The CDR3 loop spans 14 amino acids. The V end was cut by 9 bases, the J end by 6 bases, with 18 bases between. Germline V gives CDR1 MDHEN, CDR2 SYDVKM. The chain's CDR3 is CASFDRRSAQPQHF. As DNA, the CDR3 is TGTGCCAGTTTTGACAGGCGGTCGGCTCAGCCCCAGCATTTT.

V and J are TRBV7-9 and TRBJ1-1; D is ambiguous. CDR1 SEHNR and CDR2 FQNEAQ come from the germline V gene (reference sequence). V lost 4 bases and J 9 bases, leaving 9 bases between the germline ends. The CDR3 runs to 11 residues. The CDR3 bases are TGTGCCAGCAGCTACTCTGACAAAGCTTTCTTT. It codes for CASSYSDKAFF.

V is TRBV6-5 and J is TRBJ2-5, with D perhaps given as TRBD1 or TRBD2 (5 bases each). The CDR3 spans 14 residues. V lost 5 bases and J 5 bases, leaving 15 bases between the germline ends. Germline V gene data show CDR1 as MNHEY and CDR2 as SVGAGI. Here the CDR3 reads CASSIRDPGETQYF. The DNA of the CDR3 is TGTGCCAGCAGTATTCGGGACCCGGGGGAGACCCAGTACTTC.